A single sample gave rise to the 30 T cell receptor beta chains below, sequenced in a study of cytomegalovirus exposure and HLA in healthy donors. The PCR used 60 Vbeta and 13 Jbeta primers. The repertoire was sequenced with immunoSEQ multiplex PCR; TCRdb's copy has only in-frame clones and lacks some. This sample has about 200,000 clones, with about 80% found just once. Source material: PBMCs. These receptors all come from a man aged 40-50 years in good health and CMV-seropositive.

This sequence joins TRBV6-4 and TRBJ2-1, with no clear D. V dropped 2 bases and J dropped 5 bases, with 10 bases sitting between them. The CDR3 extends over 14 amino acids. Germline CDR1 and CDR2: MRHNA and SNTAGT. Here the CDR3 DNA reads TGTGCCAGCAGTGACGGGTCAGAGGACAATGAGCAGTTCTTC. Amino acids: CASSDGSEDNEQFF.

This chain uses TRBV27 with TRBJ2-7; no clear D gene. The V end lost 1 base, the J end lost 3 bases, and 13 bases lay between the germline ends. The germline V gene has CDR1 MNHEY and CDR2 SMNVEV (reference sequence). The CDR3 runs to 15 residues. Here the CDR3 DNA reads TGTGCCAGCAGTTTATTGGCCGGGTCCGGCTACGAGCAGTACTTC. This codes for CASSLLAGSGYEQYF.

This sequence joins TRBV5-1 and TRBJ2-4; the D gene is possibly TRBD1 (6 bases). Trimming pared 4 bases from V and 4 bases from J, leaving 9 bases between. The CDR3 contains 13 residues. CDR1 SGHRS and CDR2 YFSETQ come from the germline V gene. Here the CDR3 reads CASSHGQKNIQYF. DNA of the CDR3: TGCGCCAGCAGCCACGGACAGAAAAACATTCAGTACTTC.

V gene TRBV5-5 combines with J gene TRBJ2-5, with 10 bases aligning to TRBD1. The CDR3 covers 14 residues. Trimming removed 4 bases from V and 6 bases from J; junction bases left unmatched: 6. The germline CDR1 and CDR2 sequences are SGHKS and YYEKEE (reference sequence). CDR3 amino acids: CASSRQGAGQTQYF. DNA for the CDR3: TGTGCCAGCAGCCGACAGGGGGCTGGGCAGACCCAGTACTTC.

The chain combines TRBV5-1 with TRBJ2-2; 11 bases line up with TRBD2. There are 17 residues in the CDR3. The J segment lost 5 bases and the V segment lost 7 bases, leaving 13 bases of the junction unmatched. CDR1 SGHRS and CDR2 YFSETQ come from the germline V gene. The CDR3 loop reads CASSLALLAGGTGELFF. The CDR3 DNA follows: TGCGCCAGCTCCCTCGCATTGCTAGCGGGGGGTACCGGGGAGCTGTTTTTT.

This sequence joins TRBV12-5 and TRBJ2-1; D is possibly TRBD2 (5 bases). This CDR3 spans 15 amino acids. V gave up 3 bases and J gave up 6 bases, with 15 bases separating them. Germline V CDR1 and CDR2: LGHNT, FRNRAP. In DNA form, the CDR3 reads TGTGCTAGTGGTTTATACTCCAGAGGGAGCAATGAGCAGTTCTTC. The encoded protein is CASGLYSRGSNEQFF.

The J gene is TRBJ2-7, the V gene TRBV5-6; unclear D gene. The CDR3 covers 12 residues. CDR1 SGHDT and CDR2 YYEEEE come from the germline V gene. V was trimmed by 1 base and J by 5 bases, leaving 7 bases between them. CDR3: CASSLIPNEQYF. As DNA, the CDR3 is TGTGCCAGCAGCTTGATTCCAAACGAGCAGTACTTC.

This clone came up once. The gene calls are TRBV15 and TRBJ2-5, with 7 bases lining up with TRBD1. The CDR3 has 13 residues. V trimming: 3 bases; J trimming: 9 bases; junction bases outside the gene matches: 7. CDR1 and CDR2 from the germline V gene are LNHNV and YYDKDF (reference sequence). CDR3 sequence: CATSSLSQGAQYF. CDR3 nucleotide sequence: TGTGCCACCAGCAGCTTATCCCAGGGGGCCCAGTACTTC.

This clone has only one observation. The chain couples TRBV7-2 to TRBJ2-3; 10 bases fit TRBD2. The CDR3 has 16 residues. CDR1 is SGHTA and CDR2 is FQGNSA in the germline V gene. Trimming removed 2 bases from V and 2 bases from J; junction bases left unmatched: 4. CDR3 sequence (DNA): TGTGCCAGCAGCTTACTAGCGGGAGTAATCACAGATACGCAGTATTTT. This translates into CASSLLAGVITDTQYF.

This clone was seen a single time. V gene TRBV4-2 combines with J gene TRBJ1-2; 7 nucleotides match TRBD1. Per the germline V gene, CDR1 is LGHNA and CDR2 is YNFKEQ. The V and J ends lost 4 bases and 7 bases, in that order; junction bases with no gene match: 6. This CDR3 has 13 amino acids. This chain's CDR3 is CASSLDRRGGYTF. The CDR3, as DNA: TGTGCCAGCAGCCTGGACAGGCGGGGTGGCTACACCTTC.

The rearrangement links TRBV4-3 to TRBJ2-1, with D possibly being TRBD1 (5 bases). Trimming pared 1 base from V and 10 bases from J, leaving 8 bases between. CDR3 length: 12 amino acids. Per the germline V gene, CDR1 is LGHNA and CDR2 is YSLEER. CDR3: CASSQGGVEQFF. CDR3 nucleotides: TGCGCCAGCAGCCAAGGGGGCGTCGAGCAGTTCTTC.

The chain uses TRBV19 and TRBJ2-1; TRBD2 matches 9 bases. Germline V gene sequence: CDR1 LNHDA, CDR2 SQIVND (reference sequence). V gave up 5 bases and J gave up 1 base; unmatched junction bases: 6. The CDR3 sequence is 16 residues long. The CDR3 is CASSLRLAVSYNEQFF. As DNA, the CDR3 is TGTGCCAGTAGTCTGAGACTAGCGGTTTCCTACAATGAGCAGTTCTTC.

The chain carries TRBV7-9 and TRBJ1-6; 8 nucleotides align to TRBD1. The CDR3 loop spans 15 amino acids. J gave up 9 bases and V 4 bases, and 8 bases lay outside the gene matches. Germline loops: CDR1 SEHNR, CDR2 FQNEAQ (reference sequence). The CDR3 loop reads CASSWGDQGASPLHF. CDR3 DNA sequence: TGTGCCAGCAGCTGGGGGGATCAGGGGGCTTCACCCCTCCACTTT.

Written as DNA, the CDR3 is TGTGCCAGCTCAAGGGGTTTGAGTCAGCCCCAGCATTTT. The encoded protein is CASSRGLSQPQHF. V and J are TRBV28 and TRBJ1-5; perhaps TRBD1 as D (5 bases). The CDR3 has 13 amino acids. Per germline, CDR1 MDHEN and CDR2 SYDVKM. With 8 bases removed from V and 6 bases from J, the gap between germline ends came to 14 bases.

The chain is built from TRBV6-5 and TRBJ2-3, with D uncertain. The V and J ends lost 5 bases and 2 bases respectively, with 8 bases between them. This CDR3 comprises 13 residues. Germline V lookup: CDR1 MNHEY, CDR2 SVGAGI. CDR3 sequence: CASSEPPTDTQYF. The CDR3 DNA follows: TGTGCCAGCAGTGAGCCCCCCACAGATACGCAGTATTTT.

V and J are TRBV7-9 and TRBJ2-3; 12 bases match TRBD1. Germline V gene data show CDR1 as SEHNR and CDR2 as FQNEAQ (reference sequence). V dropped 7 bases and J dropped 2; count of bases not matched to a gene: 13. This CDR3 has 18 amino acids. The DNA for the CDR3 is TGTGCCAGCAACCTCCGGGACAGGGGGCTCCTCTTCACAGATACGCAGTATTTT. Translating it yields CASNLRDRGLLFTDTQYF.

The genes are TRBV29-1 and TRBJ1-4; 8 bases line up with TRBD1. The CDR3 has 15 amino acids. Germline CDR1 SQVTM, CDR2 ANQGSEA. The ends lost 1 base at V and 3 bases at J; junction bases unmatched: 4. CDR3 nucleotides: TGCAGCGTTGAAGGGACAGGGTACGCTAATGAAAAACTGTTTTTT. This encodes CSVEGTGYANEKLFF.

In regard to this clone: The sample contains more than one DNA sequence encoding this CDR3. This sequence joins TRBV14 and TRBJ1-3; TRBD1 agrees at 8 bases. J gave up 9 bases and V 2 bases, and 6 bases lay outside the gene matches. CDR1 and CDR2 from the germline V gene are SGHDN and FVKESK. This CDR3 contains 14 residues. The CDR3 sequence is CASSQRTGPATIYF. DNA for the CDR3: TGTGCCAGCAGCCAACGGACAGGGCCTGCCACCATATATTTT.

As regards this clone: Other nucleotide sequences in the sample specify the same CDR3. For the CDR3, the DNA is TGTGCCAGCAGTGGACAGGGGAACACCGGGGAGCTGTTTTTT. This sequence encodes CASSGQGNTGELFF. The chain combines TRBV2 with TRBJ2-2; TRBD1 aligns across 7 bases. Germline values: CDR1 SNHLY, CDR2 FYNNEI. This CDR3 has 14 amino acids. Trimming cost V 4 bases and J 1 base; bases outside gene matches: 0. The variable domain in full, completed from reference TRBV2 and TRBJ2-2, reads EPEVTQTPSHQVTQMGQEVILRCVPISNHLYFYWYRQILGQKVEFLVSFYNNEISEKSEIFDDQFSVERPDGSNFTLKIRSTKLEDSAMYFCASSGQGNTGELFFGEGSRLTVL.

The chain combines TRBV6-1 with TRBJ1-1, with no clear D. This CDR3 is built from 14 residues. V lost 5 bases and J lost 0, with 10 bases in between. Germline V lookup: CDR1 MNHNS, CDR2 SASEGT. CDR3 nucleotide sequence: TGTGCCAGCAGTCGGCAGGATATGAACACTGAAGCTTTCTTT. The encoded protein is CASSRQDMNTEAFF.

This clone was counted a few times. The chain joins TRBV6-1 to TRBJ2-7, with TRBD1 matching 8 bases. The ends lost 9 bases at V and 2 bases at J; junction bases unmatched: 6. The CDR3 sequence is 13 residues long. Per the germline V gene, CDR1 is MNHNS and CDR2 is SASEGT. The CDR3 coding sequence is TGTGCCAGTCAGGGGGCCCCACCCTACGAGCAGTACTTC. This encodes CASQGAPPYEQYF.

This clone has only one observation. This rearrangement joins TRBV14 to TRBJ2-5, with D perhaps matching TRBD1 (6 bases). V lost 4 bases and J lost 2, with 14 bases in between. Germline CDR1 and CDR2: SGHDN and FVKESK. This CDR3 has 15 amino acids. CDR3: CASSRLRGSQETQYF. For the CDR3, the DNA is TGTGCCAGCAGCCGGCTCAGGGGTTCGCAAGAGACCCAGTACTTC.

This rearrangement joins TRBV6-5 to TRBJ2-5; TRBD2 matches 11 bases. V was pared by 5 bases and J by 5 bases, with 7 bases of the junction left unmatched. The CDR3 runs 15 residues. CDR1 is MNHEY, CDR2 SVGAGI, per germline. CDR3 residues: CASSTTSGGWETQYF. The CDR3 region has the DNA TGTGCCAGCAGTACCACTAGCGGGGGTTGGGAGACCCAGTACTTC.

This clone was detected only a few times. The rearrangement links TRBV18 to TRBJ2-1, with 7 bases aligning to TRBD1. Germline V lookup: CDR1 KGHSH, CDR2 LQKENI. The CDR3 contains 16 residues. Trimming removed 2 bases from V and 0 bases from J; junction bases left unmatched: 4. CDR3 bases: TGTGCCAGCTCACCAGGACAGGCGAGCTCCTACAATGAGCAGTTCTTC. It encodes CASSPGQASSYNEQFF. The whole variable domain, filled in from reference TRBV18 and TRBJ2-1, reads NAGVMQNPRHLVRRRGQEARLRCSPMKGHSHVYWYRQLPEEGLKFMVYLQKENIIDESGMPKERFSAEFPKEGPSILRIQQVVRGDSAAYFCASSPGQASSYNEQFFGPGTRLTVL.

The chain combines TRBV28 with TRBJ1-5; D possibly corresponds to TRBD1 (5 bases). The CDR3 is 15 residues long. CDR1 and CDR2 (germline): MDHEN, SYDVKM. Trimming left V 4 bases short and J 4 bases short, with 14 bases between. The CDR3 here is CASSSAGEGNQPQHF. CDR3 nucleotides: TGTGCCAGCAGTTCGGCGGGGGAGGGGAATCAGCCCCAGCATTTT.

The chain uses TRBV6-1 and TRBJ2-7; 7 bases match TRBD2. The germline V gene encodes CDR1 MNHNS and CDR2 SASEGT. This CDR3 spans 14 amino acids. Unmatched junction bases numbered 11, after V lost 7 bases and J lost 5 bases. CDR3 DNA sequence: TGTGCCAGCACTAGCGGAGAGGGTCACAACGAGCAGTACTTC. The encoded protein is CASTSGEGHNEQYF.

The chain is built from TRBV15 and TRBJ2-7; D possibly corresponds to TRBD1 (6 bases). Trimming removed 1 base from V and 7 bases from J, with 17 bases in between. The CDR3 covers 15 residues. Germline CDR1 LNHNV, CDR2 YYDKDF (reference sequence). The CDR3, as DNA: TGTGCCACCAGCAGAGGCGTCAGGGGTACGGCAGAGCAGTACTTC. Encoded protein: CATSRGVRGTAEQYF. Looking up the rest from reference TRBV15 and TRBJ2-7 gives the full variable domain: DAMVIQNPRYQVTQFGKPVTLSCSQTLNHNVMYWYQQKSSQAPKLLFHYYDKDFNNEADTPDNFQSRRPNTSFCFLDIRSPGLGDTAMYLCATSRGVRGTAEQYFGPGTRLTVT.

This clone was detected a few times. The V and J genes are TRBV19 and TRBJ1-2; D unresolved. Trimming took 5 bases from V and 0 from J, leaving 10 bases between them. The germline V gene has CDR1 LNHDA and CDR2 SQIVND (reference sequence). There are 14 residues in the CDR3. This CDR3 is CASSPMGANYGYTF. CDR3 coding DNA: TGTGCCAGTAGTCCGATGGGAGCTAACTATGGCTACACCTTC.

The CDR3 protein is CASSSPGQSQETQYF. The DNA for the CDR3 is TGTGCCAGCAGCTCCCCGGGACAGAGCCAAGAGACCCAGTACTTC. The V call is TRBV7-8, the J call TRBJ2-5; 7 nucleotides agree with TRBD1. V shed 4 bases, J shed 1 base, and the junction held 6 bases outside the gene matches. The germline V gene encodes CDR1 SGHVS and CDR2 FQNEAQ. The CDR3 sequence is 15 residues long.

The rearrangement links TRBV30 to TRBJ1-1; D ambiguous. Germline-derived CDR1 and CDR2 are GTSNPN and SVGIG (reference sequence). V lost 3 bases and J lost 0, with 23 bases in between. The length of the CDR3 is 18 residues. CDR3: CAWSEVPRGRRMNTEAFF. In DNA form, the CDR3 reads TGTGCCTGGAGCGAGGTCCCCCGGGGAAGGAGAATGAACACTGAAGCTTTCTTT.